A selection of T cell receptor beta chains follows, all from one sample in a study of T cells after yellow fever vaccination. TCRdb redid the calling of the 5' RACE reads with MiXCR, one entry per CDR3 protein. In the table there are about 300,000 distinct CDR3 sequences, approximately 10% of which are singletons. The source was CD4+ T cells sorted from PBMCs, collected 5 days after the yellow fever booster vaccination. All receptors come from a man aged 18 to 30 who received the YFV17D yellow fever vaccine. The CDR3 runs from the conserved cysteine through the conserved F or W. D genes are given only for firm matches. Rows give clone size only sometimes, using once, few, many, or a class for an expanded clone.

CDR3 length	V gene	D gene	clone size	J gene	CDR3 DNA	CDR3 protein
14	TRBV18	-	few	TRBJ2-5	TGTGCCAGCTCACCAGTGACAAACCAAGAGACCCAGTACTTC	CASSPVTNQETQYF
13	TRBV19	-	-	TRBJ2-5	TGTGCCAGTTCGGGACAACTCCAAGAGACCCAGTACTTC	CASSGQLQETQYF
15	TRBV4-3	TRBD1	-	TRBJ2-5	TGCGCCAGCAGCCTATCCATGGACAGGAGCGAGACCCAGTACTTC	CASSLSMDRSETQYF
13	TRBV10-1	TRBD1	many	TRBJ1-6	TGCGCCAGCGGACAGGAGCTTGGCTCACCCCTCCACTTT	CASGQELGSPLHF
11	TRBV20-1	TRBD1	few	TRBJ1-2	TGCAGGGTGGAGGGGGCTTCTGGCTACACCTTC	CRVEGASGYTF
14	TRBV30	-	-	TRBJ1-1	TGTGCCTGGGACATGGACCTATTGAACACTGAAGCTTTCTTT	CAWDMDLLNTEAFF
13	TRBV3-1	-	few	TRBJ1-5	TGTGCCAGCAGTCTGCGGGGGTTGCAGCCCCAGCATTTT	CASSLRGLQPQHF
16	TRBV18	TRBD1	few	TRBJ2-7	TGTGCCAGCTCACCGTCCCCCGGGACAGGGGTGGAAGAGCAGTACTTC	CASSPSPGTGVEEQYF
9	TRBV6-5	-	-	TRBJ2-7	TGTGCCAGTAGAGACGAGCAGTACTTC	CASRDEQYF
14	TRBV7-8	TRBD1	few	TRBJ2-5	TGTGCCAGCAGCGACCGGACAGGTAGAGAGACCCAGTACTTC	CASSDRTGRETQYF
16	TRBV3-1	TRBD2	-	TRBJ2-5	TGTGCCAGCAGCCAAGCGGGTAGCGGGGATAGAAAGACCCAGTACTTC	CASSQAGSGDRKTQYF
17	TRBV20-1	TRBD2	few	TRBJ2-2	TGCAGTGCCCCCCGGTGGAGCGGGGGCCGGAACACCGGGGAGCTGTTTTTT	CSAPRWSGGRNTGELFF
15	TRBV20-1	-	-	TRBJ1-4	TGCAGTGCTAGAGATCGTGGCGGTCCTCGGGAGGAACTGTTTTTT	CSARDRGGPREELFF
15	TRBV20-1	-	-	TRBJ1-3	TGCAGTGCTAGAGAAAGGGGACTCTCTGGAAACACCATATATTTT	CSARERGLSGNTIYF
15	TRBV12-3/TRBV12-4	-	few	TRBJ2-6	TGTGCCAGCAGCCGGCGGACCTCTGGGGCCAACGTCCTGACTTTC	CASSRRTSGANVLTF
15	TRBV7-2	-	many	TRBJ1-2	TGTGCCAGCAGCTCCCCAACAGGGTACAGGTGGGGCTACACCTTC	CASSSPTGYRWGYTF
16	TRBV7-9	TRBD2	few	TRBJ2-5	TGTGCCTGGGGCCGAAGCGGGGGGTTTTACCAAGAGACCCAGTACTTC	CAWGRSGGFYQETQYF